Following are 13 T cell receptor beta chains from one sample sequenced in a study of T cell responses to AZD1222 COVID-19 vaccine. Sequencing used immunoSEQ multiplex PCR; TCRdb keeps in-frame clones, though not all of them. The sample lists just under 75,000 clones, around three quarters occurring once. The source material was peripheral blood, sampled 28 days after the second AZD1222 dose. The source of these receptors is an adult who received the AZD1222 COVID-19 vaccine.

The rearrangement joins TRBV7-9 to TRBJ2-2; 8 bases match TRBD1. This CDR3 has 15 residues. CDR1 and CDR2 from the germline V gene are SEHNR and FQNEAQ (reference sequence). The junction had 6 bases not matched to a gene; V was cut back by 5 bases and J by 4 bases. The CDR3 DNA is TGTGCCAGCAGCCCCTGGACAGGGATCACCGGGGAGCTGTTTTTT. Residues: CASSPWTGITGELFF.

This chain joins TRBV2 and TRBJ1-3; D is possibly TRBD1 (5 bases). CDR1 is SNHLY and CDR2 is FYNNEI in the germline V gene. Deletions cut 5 bases from V and 0 bases from J, with 8 bases between. The CDR3 has 14 amino acids. This CDR3 is CASSLGGSGNTIYF. CDR3 DNA sequence: TGTGCCAGCAGTCTCGGGGGCTCTGGAAACACCATATATTTT.

The rearrangement uses TRBV13 and TRBJ1-1; a weak D match, TRBD1 (5 bases). Trimming shortened V by 5 bases and J by 3 bases, and 13 bases separated the two germline ends. Germline loops: CDR1 PRHDT, CDR2 FYEKMQ (reference sequence). The CDR3 consists of 14 residues. As DNA, the CDR3 is TGTGCCAGCAGCCCCAGACAGAGATACACTGAAGCTTTCTTT. Its translation: CASSPRQRYTEAFF. Filled out from reference TRBV13 and TRBJ1-1, the complete variable domain reads AAGVIQSPRHLIKEKRETATLKCYPIPRHDTVYWYQQGPGQDPQFLISFYEKMQSDKGSIPDRFSAQQFSDYHSELNMSSLELGDSALYFCASSPRQRYTEAFFGQGTRLTVV.

The J gene is TRBJ2-5, the V gene TRBV6-5; unclear D gene. Trimming pared 5 bases from V and 5 bases from J, leaving 12 bases between. This CDR3 has 13 amino acids. Germline V CDR1 and CDR2: MNHEY, SVGAGI. The chain's CDR3 is CASSLSTWETQYF. The CDR3 DNA is TGTGCCAGCAGTCTCTCGACGTGGGAGACCCAGTACTTC.

V gene TRBV28 combines with J gene TRBJ1-6; D not resolved. Germline CDR1 and CDR2: MDHEN and SYDVKM. This CDR3 contains 15 residues. Trimming left V 0 bases short and J 3 bases short, with 6 bases between. CDR3 DNA sequence: TGTGCCAGCAGTTTATGGGGCCGCTATAATTCACCCCTCCACTTT. Translating gives CASSLWGRYNSPLHF.

The chain combines TRBV18 with TRBJ2-1; TRBD1 aligns across 8 bases. The CDR3 is 13 residues long. Germline CDR1 is KGHSH and CDR2 is LQKENI. V trimming: 3 bases; J trimming: 9 bases; junction bases outside the gene matches: 4. CDR3 in DNA: TGTGCCAGCTCACCGCAGGGGGCAAGTGAGCAGTTCTTC. This encodes CASSPQGASEQFF.

The chain uses TRBV3-1 (or the pseudogene TRBV3-2) and TRBJ2-1; unclear D gene. This CDR3 comprises 13 residues. In germline, CDR1 is LGHDT, CDR2 YNNKEL (reference sequence). V was shortened by 1 base and J by 6 bases, with 7 bases between the two germline ends. CDR3 sequence (DNA): TGTGCCAGCAGCCAAGGGGGAATCAATGAGCAGTTCTTC. Translating gives CASSQGGINEQFF.

The chain uses TRBV5-1 and TRBJ2-4, with D possibly matching TRBD2 (6 bases). This CDR3 region has 12 residues. Germline CDR1 SGHRS, CDR2 YFSETQ. V gave up 0 bases and J gave up 9 bases, with 7 bases separating them. The CDR3: CASSLVGGIQYF. The CDR3 region has the DNA TGCGCCAGCAGCTTGGTCGGGGGCATTCAGTACTTC.

The V and J genes are TRBV2 and TRBJ1-3; 8 nucleotides line up with TRBD1. This CDR3 comprises 15 residues. Trimming removed 5 bases from V and 2 bases from J; junction bases left unmatched: 5. The germline V gene has CDR1 SNHLY and CDR2 FYNNEI. CDR3 nucleotides: TGTGCCAGCAGTTCCGGACAGGGCGCTGGAAACACCATATATTTT. This encodes CASSSGQGAGNTIYF.

The J gene is TRBJ1-2, the V gene TRBV27; no clear D. Per the germline V gene, CDR1 is MNHEY and CDR2 is SMNVEV (reference sequence). Trimming cost V 3 bases and J 0 bases, with 11 bases left between them. This CDR3 region has 15 residues. The CDR3 loop is CASSFGGVANYGYTF. In DNA form, the CDR3 reads TGTGCCAGCAGTTTTGGCGGGGTGGCTAACTATGGCTACACCTTC.

The V and J genes are TRBV27 and TRBJ2-3; 15 nucleotides match TRBD2. The CDR3 runs 16 residues. Trimming took 6 bases from V and 3 from J; bases not matched to a gene: 4. Per germline, CDR1 MNHEY and CDR2 SMNVEV (reference sequence). The CDR3 loop is CASRKGTSGRTDTQYF. In DNA, the CDR3 is TGTGCCAGCAGAAAAGGGACTAGCGGGAGGACAGATACGCAGTATTTT.

Comments on this clone: One end of the junction does not line up with germline, which may come from a read error. J is TRBJ1-1 and V is TRBV10-2; the D is unclear. Looked up from germline, CDR1 is WSHSY and CDR2 is SAAADI. The CDR3 totals 16 residues. The CDR3: CAGSAAYGPANTEAFF. CDR3 bases: TGCGCCGGCAGTGCAGCGTATGGGCCCGCGAACACTGAAGCTTTCTTT.

This clone has a single count. V usage is TRBV19 and J usage is TRBJ1-2; no firm D call. The ends were cut back, 3 bases at V and 8 bases at J, with 10 bases in the middle. Germline CDR1 reads LNHDA; CDR2 reads SQIVND (reference sequence). This CDR3 is built from 12 residues. The CDR3 DNA sequence: TGTGCCAGTAGTATTGACGCTCGGGGCTACACCTTC. Amino acids: CASSIDARGYTF. The full variable domain, with the rest looked up from reference TRBV19 and TRBJ1-2, is DGGITQSPKYLFRKEGQNVTLSCEQNLNHDAMYWYRQDPGQGLRLIYYSQIVNDFQKGDIAEGYSVSREKKESFPLTVTSAQKNPTAFYLCASSIDARGYTFGSGTRLTVV.